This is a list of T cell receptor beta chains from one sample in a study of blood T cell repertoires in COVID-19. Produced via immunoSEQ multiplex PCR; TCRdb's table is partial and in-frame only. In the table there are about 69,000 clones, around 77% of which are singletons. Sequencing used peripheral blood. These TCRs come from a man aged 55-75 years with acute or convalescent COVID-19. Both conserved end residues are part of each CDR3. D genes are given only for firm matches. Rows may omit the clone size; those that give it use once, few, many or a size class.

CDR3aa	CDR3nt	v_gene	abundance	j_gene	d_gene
CSVLKLVRIQYEQYF	TGCAGCGTTCTAAAGTTGGTGCGGATACAATACGAGCAGTACTTC	TRBV29-1	-	TRBJ2-7	-
CASSRSRTGQETQYF	TGTGCCAGCTCGAGGAGCCGGACAGGCCAAGAGACCCAGTACTTC	TRBV7-2	-	TRBJ2-5	TRBD1
CASSQQGYEQFF	TGCGCCAGCAGCCAACAGGGATATGAGCAGTTCTTC	TRBV4-3	-	TRBJ2-1	-
CASSSSTGDSSTGANVLTF	TGCGCCAGCAGCTCAAGTACAGGAGACTCGAGTACTGGGGCCAACGTCCTGACTTTC	TRBV5-1	once	TRBJ2-6	-
CASRGDRIYEQYF	TGCGCCAGCAGGGGGGACAGGATTTACGAGCAGTACTTC	TRBV5-1	-	TRBJ2-7	TRBD1
CASSQLLAHYDLRSYEQYF	TGTGCCAGCAGCCAACTACTAGCACATTACGATCTTCGCTCCTACGAGCAGTACTTC	TRBV14	-	TRBJ2-7	-
CASRLQGGGDEQYF	TGCGCCAGTCGGCTACAGGGCGGCGGCGACGAGCAGTACTTC	TRBV5-1	many	TRBJ2-7	-
CAWNGDSNQPQHF	TGTGCCTGGAACGGAGATAGCAATCAGCCCCAGCATTTT	TRBV30	many	TRBJ1-5	-
CASALEGNYGYTF	TGCGCCAGCGCTTTGGAGGGAAACTATGGCTACACCTTC	TRBV5-1	-	TRBJ1-2	-
CASSLGQGPQPQHF	TGTGCCAGCAGTCTCGGACAGGGCCCTCAGCCCCAGCATTTT	TRBV6-6	-	TRBJ1-5	TRBD1
CASSLWRADTQYF	TGTGCCAGCAGCTTATGGAGGGCAGATACGCAGTATTTT	TRBV7-2	-	TRBJ2-3	-
CASSPQGGYNEQFF	TGTGCCAGCAGCCCCCAGGGGGGATACAATGAGCAGTTCTTC	TRBV7-2	few	TRBJ2-1	-
CASRWPRSTWYNEQFF	TGTGCCAGCAGGTGGCCTAGGAGCACCTGGTACAATGAGCAGTTCTTC	TRBV27	-	TRBJ2-1	-
CASSYSTGAIQPQHF	TGTGCCAGCAGTTACTCGACAGGGGCGATTCAGCCCCAGCATTTT	TRBV6-2/TRBV6-3	-	TRBJ1-5	TRBD1
CASRQDRDNNYGYTF	TGTGCCAGCAGACAAGATCGGGACAACAACTATGGCTACACCTTC	TRBV4-2	few	TRBJ1-2	-
CASSESQGRQPQHF	TGCGCCAGCAGTGAGTCGCAGGGTCGTCAGCCCCAGCATTTT	TRBV10-2	once	TRBJ1-5	-
CASSYTTGFGQPQHF	TGTGCCAGCAGTTATACTACAGGGTTTGGACAGCCCCAGCATTTT	TRBV6-2/TRBV6-3	-	TRBJ1-5	-
CASSQGTGLLAFF	TGTGCCAGCAGCCAAGGGACAGGGTTGTTAGCTTTCTTT	TRBV3-1/TRBV3-2	-	TRBJ1-1	TRBD1
CAIGTGVEAFF	TGTGCCATCGGAACGGGAGTCGAAGCTTTCTTT	TRBV10-3	-	TRBJ1-1	-
CATKEGKEKLFF	TGTGCCACCAAGGAGGGCAAGGAAAAACTGTTTTTT	TRBV15	-	TRBJ1-4	-
CASSPPGSGNTIYF	TGCGCCAGCAGCCCACCAGGGTCTGGAAACACCATATATTTT	TRBV5-1	-	TRBJ1-3	-
CASSLGGEFVEQYF	TGTGCCAGCAGCTTAGGTGGGGAGTTCGTCGAGCAGTACTTC	TRBV7-2	-	TRBJ2-7	-
CASSRGGNFEQFF	TGTGCCAGCAGTCGGGGGGGTAATTTCGAGCAGTTCTTC	TRBV28	-	TRBJ2-1	TRBD2
CASSLGSGGQPQHF	TGTGCCAGCAGCTTAGGATCGGGGGGACAGCCCCAGCATTTT	TRBV7-9	-	TRBJ1-5	-
CASSQYGMGYEQYF	TGCGCCAGCAGCCAATACGGGATGGGATACGAGCAGTACTTC	TRBV4-3	-	TRBJ2-7	-
CASSPSTDYGYTF	TGTGCCAGCAGCCCCTCGACAGACTATGGCTACACCTTC	TRBV11-2	-	TRBJ1-2	-
CASRIDRDGNTIYF	TGTGCCAGTAGGATCGACAGGGATGGAAACACCATATATTTT	TRBV19	few	TRBJ1-3	TRBD1
CSARAGAGYTF	TGCAGTGCTAGAGCAGGGGCTGGCTACACCTTC	TRBV20-1	-	TRBJ1-2	-
CASSYGTGGNGYTF	TGTGCCAGCAGTTACGGGACAGGGGGTAATGGCTACACCTTC	TRBV6-2/TRBV6-3	-	TRBJ1-2	TRBD1
CASSSLDNSKKLFF	TGTGCCAGCAGCTCCCTCGACAATTCGAAAAAACTGTTTTTT	TRBV7-9	-	TRBJ1-4	-
CASSKGQNNSPLHF	TGCGCCAGCAGCAAGGGACAGAATAATTCACCCCTCCACTTT	TRBV5-1	-	TRBJ1-6	TRBD1
CASSLLFSGRGSHNEQFF	TGTGCCAGCAGCTTGTTGTTTTCCGGCAGGGGGTCCCACAATGAGCAGTTCTTC	TRBV5-8	-	TRBJ2-1	TRBD1
CASSLDQGGVYGYTF	TGTGCCAGCAGCTTGGACCAAGGAGGAGTTTATGGCTACACCTTC	TRBV5-5	-	TRBJ1-2	-
CASSNPRTIRETQYF	TGTGCCAGCAGCAACCCCCGGACAATTAGAGAGACCCAGTACTTC	TRBV7-2	-	TRBJ2-5	-
CASRIGLGQGERNTIYF	TGTGCCAGTAGAATCGGCCTGGGACAGGGGGAGAGAAACACCATATATTTT	TRBV19	few	TRBJ1-3	TRBD1
CASSLRDSAEAFF	TGTGCCAGCAGTCTCCGGGACAGTGCTGAAGCTTTCTTT	TRBV6-6	-	TRBJ1-1	TRBD1
CASSLAGTSSNEQFF	TGTGCCAGCAGCTTAGCCGGGACTAGCTCCAATGAGCAGTTCTTC	TRBV7-2	-	TRBJ2-1	TRBD2
CASSLVGGRDEQYF	TGTGCCAGCAGCTTAGTGGGGGGGAGAGACGAGCAGTACTTC	TRBV7-2	-	TRBJ2-7	TRBD2
CASSLGSNSNQPQHF	TGTGCCAGCAGCTTGGGCAGTAATAGCAATCAGCCCCAGCATTTT	TRBV7-9	-	TRBJ1-5	-
CASSESGTGFNEQFF	TGTGCCAGCAGCGAGTCCGGGACAGGGTTCAATGAGCAGTTCTTC	TRBV9	-	TRBJ2-1	TRBD1
CASSERTVRQPQHF	TGTGCCAGCAGTGAAAGGACTGTTCGTCAGCCCCAGCATTTT	TRBV2	-	TRBJ1-5	-
CASSQMARRTNEKLFF	TGCGCCAGCAGTCAGATGGCCAGGCGCACTAATGAAAAACTGTTTTTT	TRBV4-1	few	TRBJ1-4	-
CASSPRYSNQPQHF	TGTGCCAGCAGCCCGCGATATAGCAATCAGCCCCAGCATTTT	TRBV5-8	-	TRBJ1-5	-
CATSRDREGWSSGNTIYF	TGTGCCACCAGCAGAGATCGGGAAGGGTGGTCGTCTGGAAACACCATATATTTT	TRBV15	few	TRBJ1-3	-
CASSLQQNTEAFF	TGTGCCAGCAGTTTACAACAGAACACTGAAGCTTTCTTT	TRBV27	-	TRBJ1-1	-
CASSQELQGTYGYTF	TGCGCCAGCAGCCAAGAACTTCAGGGCACCTATGGCTACACCTTC	TRBV4-3	-	TRBJ1-2	-
CASSPGTGFWESSGNTIYF	TGTGCCAGCAGTCCCGGGACAGGTTTTTGGGAGTCCTCTGGAAACACCATATATTTT	TRBV3-1/TRBV3-2	-	TRBJ1-3	TRBD1
CASTGRTVSINEKLFF	TGTGCCAGCACCGGAAGGACAGTTTCAATTAATGAAAAACTGTTTTTT	TRBV5-8	-	TRBJ1-4	-
CASSPGQGVDEQFF	TGTGCCAGCAGTCCGGGACAGGGGGTCGATGAGCAGTTCTTC	TRBV9	-	TRBJ2-1	TRBD1
CAWSATPLPEAFF	TGTGCCTGGAGCGCTACCCCCCTTCCTGAAGCTTTCTTT	TRBV30	-	TRBJ1-1	-
CASSRGNEKLFF	TGTGCCAGCAGTAGGGGTAATGAAAAACTGTTTTTT	TRBV28	-	TRBJ1-4	-